Listed below are T cell receptor beta chains from one sample, sequenced in a study of cytomegalovirus exposure and HLA in healthy donors. Generated by immunoSEQ multiplex PCR, the TCRdb table keeps only in-frame clones and is missing some. The repertoire holds under 200,000 clones, with roughly 79% as singletons. Material for sequencing was PBMCs. All receptors come from a woman aged 50 to 65 in good health and CMV-seronegative. Both conserved end residues are part of each CDR3. D genes are given only for firm matches. A row's size may be missing; if present it is once, few, many or a size class.

>TRBJ2-7|NA|TRBD1|TRBV18
CASSQGTGDSYEQYF
TGTGCCAGCTCGCAAGGGACAGGGGATTCCTACGAGCAGTACTTC
>TRBJ1-2|NA|TRBD1|TRBV27
CASSPGTGHGYTF
TGTGCCAGCAGTCCCGGGACAGGGCATGGCTACACCTTC
>TRBJ2-6|few|TRBD2|TRBV5-1
CASSRGTSGAGANVLTF
TGCGCCAGCAGCAGGGGGACTAGCGGGGCTGGGGCCAACGTCCTGACTTTC
>TRBJ1-4|NA|NA|TRBV5-4
CASSRGSVATNEKLFF
TGTGCCAGCAGCAGGGGCTCCGTGGCAACTAATGAAAAACTGTTTTTT
>TRBJ2-3|NA|TRBD2|TRBV5-1
CASSSGSGTRSDTQYF
TGCGCCAGCAGCTCGGGTAGCGGGACAAGGTCAGATACGCAGTATTTT
>TRBJ2-6|few|NA|TRBV5-6
CASSFGTPSSGANVLTF
TGTGCCAGCAGCTTCGGGACACCTAGCTCTGGGGCCAACGTCCTGACTTTC
>TRBJ2-7|once|NA|TRBV7-4
CASSLRGSNEQYF
TGTGCCAGCAGCTTACGAGGGTCCAACGAGCAGTACTTC
>TRBJ1-6|NA|NA|TRBV11-2
CASSLDREVSPLHF
TGTGCCAGCAGCTTAGACAGGGAAGTGTCACCCCTCCACTTT
>TRBJ2-1|NA|NA|TRBV27
CASSSGREQFF
TGTGCCAGCAGTAGCGGTCGTGAGCAGTTCTTC
>TRBJ2-2|NA|NA|TRBV7-2
CASSSLAGTPANTGELFF
TGTGCCAGCAGCTCCCTAGCCGGGACACCAGCGAACACCGGGGAGCTGTTTTTT
>TRBJ1-5|NA|TRBD1|TRBV5-1
CASSAGTDNSNQPQHF
TGCGCCAGCAGCGCAGGGACAGATAATAGCAATCAGCCCCAGCATTTT
>TRBJ2-4|NA|TRBD2|TRBV5-5
CASSLARLAVKNIQYF
TGTGCCAGCAGCCTCGCTAGACTAGCGGTCAAAAACATTCAGTACTTC
>TRBJ2-2|NA|TRBD1|TRBV7-3
CASSQGANTGELFF
TGTGCCAGCAGTCAGGGGGCGAACACCGGGGAGCTGTTTTTT
>TRBJ1-1|NA|TRBD1|TRBV7-3
CASSTPGTGIAFF
TGTGCCAGCAGCACGCCGGGGACAGGGATTGCTTTCTTT
>TRBJ1-6|once|NA|TRBV9
CASSVLGGNPPLHF
TGTGCCAGCAGCGTCCTAGGAGGAAATCCACCCCTCCACTTT
>TRBJ1-2|NA|NA|TRBV10-2
CASSETGSYGYTF
TGCGCCAGCAGTGAGACAGGGAGCTATGGCTACACCTTC